The sequence of this T cell receptor beta chain was determined in a study of T cell responses to AZD1222 COVID-19 vaccine. Measured with immunoSEQ multiplex PCR; TCRdb has only the in-frame clones, and not every one. Here the sample spans approximately 110,000 clones, around 88% being singletons. The germline V and J ends were trimmed by 1 base and 4 bases, with 8 bases remaining between them. The CDR3 contains 14 residues. Germline CDR1 and CDR2: SEHNR and FQNEAQ (reference sequence). Overall study findings and caveats: Baseline serology detected seropositivity in only 6 or 7 AZD1222 recipients. Reportedly, close to half of spike-specific TCRs are directed against unmutated variant regions.

A remark on this clone: No antigen is known for it.

The receptor comes from an adult in good health. The chain carries TRBV7-9 and TRBJ2-1, with a tentative D call TRBD1 (6 bases). This specimen consisted of peripheral blood, obtained on day 0 of AZD1222 vaccination. The CDR3 DNA sequence: TGTGCCAGCAGCTTAGGTGGGACATACAATGAGCAGTTCTTC. Translating it yields CASSLGGTYNEQFF.